A selection of T cell receptor beta chains follows, all from one sample in a study of CD8 T cells in ankylosing spondylitis. TCRdb itself ran the 5' RACE reads through MiXCR, one entry per CDR3 protein. The table includes about 140,000 distinct CDR3 sequences, about 7% detected once. What was sequenced was blood, either unsorted or a sorted T cell fraction (not recorded which). These receptors were taken from a female donor with ankylosing spondylitis or in good health (not recorded which). Each CDR3 is given without its conserved first and last residue. The order of the fields is J gene, V gene, clone size, CDR3 protein. Part of the rows lack a size; the others show once, few, many or a class for expanded clones.

>TRBJ2-5|TRBV4-2|many
ASSQEPGREQETQY
>TRBJ1-1|TRBV6-5|-
ASSLDRGDTEAF
>TRBJ2-7|TRBV12-3/TRBV12-4|many
ASSLDSSYEQY
>TRBJ1-4|TRBV4-2|-
ASSHAPPTNEKLF
>TRBJ1-2|TRBV12-3/TRBV12-4|many
ASSFQDSYGYT
>TRBJ2-3|TRBV11-2|many
ASSFAGAADTQY
>TRBJ2-7|TRBV3-1|few
ASSQEETNSYEQY
>TRBJ1-1|TRBV7-7|many
ASSERVGTEAF
>TRBJ2-3|TRBV7-2|few
ASSLGGQKSDTQY
>TRBJ2-5|TRBV20-1|many
SASVLAGQIQETQY
>TRBJ2-5|TRBV7-9|-
ASSLEVQGQETQY
>TRBJ2-3|TRBV7-2|many
ASSSGLAWTDTQY
>TRBJ1-1|TRBV20-1|many
SARGGHPNTEAF
>TRBJ1-1|TRBV28|many
ASSVWTAGEAF
>TRBJ1-2|TRBV7-9|once
ASSFAPATGVYGYT
>TRBJ2-5|TRBV10-3|many
AISIGGRQETQY
>TRBJ2-3|TRBV5-6|few
ASSLGRGTSYTDTQY
>TRBJ1-5|TRBV12-3/TRBV12-4|many
ASSPNPGLRNQPQH
>TRBJ2-5|TRBV3-1|-
ACSQDGGGQETQY
>TRBJ1-4|TRBV10-2|many
ASREGRGGEKLF
>TRBJ2-7|TRBV20-1|many
SAARQGRGYEQY
>TRBJ1-1|TRBV29-1|many
SVEDRG
>TRBJ2-5|TRBV4-1|many
ASSQEESPWETQY
>TRBJ1-5|TRBV5-1|many
ASSPGPLLNQPQH
>TRBJ2-5|TRBV20-1|many
SARWRGDQETQY
>TRBJ2-7|TRBV6-2/TRBV6-3|many
ATHDSLRGAGSYEQY
>TRBJ2-1|TRBV4-1|-
ASSQNDLSPF
>TRBJ1-1|TRBV19|-
ASSPGQRNTEAF
>TRBJ1-3|TRBV7-9|-
ASSFQTGKENTIY
>TRBJ1-5|TRBV19|-
ASSHPVGPQH
>TRBJ1-5|TRBV12-3/TRBV12-4|many
ASSFTVSQPQH
>TRBJ2-2|TRBV7-8|many
ASSLWTGEIVGELF
>TRBJ1-2|TRBV7-2|many
ASSLVPGQVYGYT
>TRBJ2-3|TRBV5-1|many
ASSPGQGADTDTQY
>TRBJ1-1|TRBV6-1|many
ASRGVLSGTAMNTEAF
>TRBJ2-2|TRBV7-3|many
ASSLTGPNTGELF